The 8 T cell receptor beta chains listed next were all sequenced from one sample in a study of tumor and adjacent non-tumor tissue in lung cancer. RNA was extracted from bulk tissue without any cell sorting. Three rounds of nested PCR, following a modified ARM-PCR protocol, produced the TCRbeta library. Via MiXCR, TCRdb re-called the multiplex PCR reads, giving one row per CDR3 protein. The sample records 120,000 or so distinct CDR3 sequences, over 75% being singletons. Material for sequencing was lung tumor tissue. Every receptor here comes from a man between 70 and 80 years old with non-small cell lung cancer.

CDR3: CASSYTMAGPVEQYF. CDR3 nucleotides: TGTGCCAGCAGTTACACGATGGCGGGGCCAGTCGAGCAGTACTTC. J is TRBJ2-7 and V is TRBV6-2 or TRBV6-3, with D maybe TRBD2 (6 bases). The germline V gene has CDR1 MNHEY and CDR2 SVGEGT. There are 15 residues in the CDR3. The germline V and J ends were trimmed by 2 bases and 6 bases, with 17 bases remaining between them.

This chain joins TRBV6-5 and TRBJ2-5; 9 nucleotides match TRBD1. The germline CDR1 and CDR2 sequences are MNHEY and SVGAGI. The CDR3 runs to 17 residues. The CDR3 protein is CDSSSAGTGFPQETQYF. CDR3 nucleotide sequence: TGTGATAGTAGTTCCGCCGGGACAGGGTTCCCACAAGAGACCCAGTACTTC.

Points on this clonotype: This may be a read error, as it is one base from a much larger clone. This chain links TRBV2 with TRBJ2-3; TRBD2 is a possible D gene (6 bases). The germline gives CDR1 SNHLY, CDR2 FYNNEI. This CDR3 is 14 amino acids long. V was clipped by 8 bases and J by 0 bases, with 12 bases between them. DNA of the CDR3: TGTGCCAGCCGGAATAGCGGAAGCACAGATACGCAGTATTTT. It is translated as CASRNSGSTDTQYF. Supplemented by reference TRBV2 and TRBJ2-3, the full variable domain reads EPEVTQTPSHQVTQMGQEVILRCVPISNHLYFYWYRQILGQKVEFLVSFYNNEISEKSEIFDDQFSVERPDGSNFTLKIRSTKLEDSAMYFCASRNSGSTDTQYFGPGTRLTVL.

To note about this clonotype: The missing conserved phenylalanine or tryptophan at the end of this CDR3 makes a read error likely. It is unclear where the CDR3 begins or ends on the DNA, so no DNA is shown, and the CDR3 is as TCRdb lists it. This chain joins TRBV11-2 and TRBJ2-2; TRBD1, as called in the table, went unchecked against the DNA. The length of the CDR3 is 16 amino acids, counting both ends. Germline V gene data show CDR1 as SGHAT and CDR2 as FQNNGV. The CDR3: CASSLVGTGVAGELYL.

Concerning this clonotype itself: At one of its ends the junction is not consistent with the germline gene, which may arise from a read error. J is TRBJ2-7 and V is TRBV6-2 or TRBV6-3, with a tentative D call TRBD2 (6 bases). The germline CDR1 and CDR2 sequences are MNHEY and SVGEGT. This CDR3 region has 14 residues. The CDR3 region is CTSGVGLRAYEQYF. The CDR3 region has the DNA TGTACCAGCGGTGTGGGACTTCGAGCTTACGAGCAGTACTTC.

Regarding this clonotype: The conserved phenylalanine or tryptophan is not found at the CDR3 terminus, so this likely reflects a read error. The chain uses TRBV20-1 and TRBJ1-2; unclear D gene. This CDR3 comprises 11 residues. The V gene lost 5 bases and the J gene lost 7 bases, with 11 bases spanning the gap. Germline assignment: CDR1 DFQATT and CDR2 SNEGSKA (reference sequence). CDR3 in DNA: TGCAGTGCTGGACTCGGTGGTGGCTACACCTTA. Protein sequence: CSAGLGGGYTL.

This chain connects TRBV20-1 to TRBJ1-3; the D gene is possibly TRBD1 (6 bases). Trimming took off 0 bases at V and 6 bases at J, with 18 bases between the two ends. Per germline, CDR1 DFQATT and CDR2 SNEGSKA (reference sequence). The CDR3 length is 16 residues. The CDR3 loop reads CSARDRIVGGKNTIYF. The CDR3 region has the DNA TGCAGTGCTAGAGATCGGATAGTAGGGGGGAAAAACACCATATATTTT.

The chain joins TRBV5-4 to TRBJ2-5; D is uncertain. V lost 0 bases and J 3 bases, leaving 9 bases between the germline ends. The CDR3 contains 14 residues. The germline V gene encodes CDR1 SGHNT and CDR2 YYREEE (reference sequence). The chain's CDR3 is CASSLVAVKETQYF. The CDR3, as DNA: TGTGCCAGCAGCTTGGTTGCTGTAAAAGAGACCCAGTACTTC.